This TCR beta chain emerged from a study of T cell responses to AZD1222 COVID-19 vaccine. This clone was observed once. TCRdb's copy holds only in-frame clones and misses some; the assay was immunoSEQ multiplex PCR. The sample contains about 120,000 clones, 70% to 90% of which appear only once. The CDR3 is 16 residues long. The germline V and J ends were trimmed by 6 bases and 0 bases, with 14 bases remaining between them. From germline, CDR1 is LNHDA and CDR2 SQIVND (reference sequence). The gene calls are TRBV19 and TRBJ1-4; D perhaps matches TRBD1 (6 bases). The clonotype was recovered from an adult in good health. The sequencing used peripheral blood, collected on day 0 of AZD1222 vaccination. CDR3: CASSDRYKATNEKLFF. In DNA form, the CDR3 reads TGTGCCAGTAGCGACAGGTACAAAGCAACTAATGAAAAACTGTTTTTT.